This is a list of T cell receptor beta chains from one sample in a study of T cells after yellow fever vaccination. Each CDR3 protein is one row after TCRdb ran MiXCR on the 5' RACE reads. The sample contains 100,000 or so distinct CDR3 sequences, roughly 8.2% of which appear only once. Specimen: CD8+ T cells not binding an NS4B(214-222) dextramer, sorted from PBMCs, collected roughly 14 days after the first yellow fever vaccination. The receptors shown here come from a man younger than 30 who received the YFV17D yellow fever vaccine. Each CDR3 is given with its conserved first and last residue. D genes are given only for firm matches. Size is omitted from some rows. Given values are once, few, many or a class for expanded clones.

j_call d_call clone_size v_call cdr3_nt cdr3_aa
TRBJ2-3 TRBD1 NA TRBV12-3/TRBV12-4 TGTGCCAGCAGTACCCGGGACAGGAGCACAGATACGCAGTATTTT CASSTRDRSTDTQYF
TRBJ1-6 NA many TRBV5-1 TGCGCCAGCAGCGAGAGGGGTACAGGGCAAGATAATTCACCCCTCCACTTT CASSERGTGQDNSPLHF
TRBJ2-7 NA few TRBV21-1 TGTGCCAGCATCAAATCGGGACAGGGGAATTACGCGCAGTACTTC CASIKSGQGNYAQYF
TRBJ1-1 NA NA TRBV19 TGTGCCAGTAGTATTATAGAGAACACTGAAGCTTTCTTT CASSIIENTEAFF
TRBJ2-1 NA few TRBV12-3/TRBV12-4 TGTGCCAGCAGTATGGCGAAAATCAATGAGCAGTTCTTC CASSMAKINEQFF
TRBJ1-6 NA few TRBV20-1 TGCAGTGCTAGAGATCTTCAGGGCAATAATAATTCACCCCTCCACTTT CSARDLQGNNNSPLHF
TRBJ2-2 NA NA TRBV4-1 TGCGCCAGCAGCCAGTTTCCCGGGGAGCTGTTTTTT CASSQFPGELFF
TRBJ1-1 NA NA TRBV11-2 TGTGCCAGCAGCTTGGACGGTCTCATGAACACTGAAGCTTTCTTT CASSLDGLMNTEAFF
TRBJ2-2 TRBD1 NA TRBV5-6 TGTGCCAGCAGCCCGACAGGGGGCGCGGGCACCGGGGAGCTGTTTTTT CASSPTGGAGTGELFF
TRBJ1-1 TRBD1 NA TRBV20-1 TGCAGTGCCGCCGGACAGGGGTCAGCTTTCTTT CSAAGQGSAFF
TRBJ2-2 NA NA TRBV6-2/TRBV6-3 TGTGCCAGCAGTTACATGGAGACCGGGGAGCTGTTTTTT CASSYMETGELFF
TRBJ2-1 TRBD2 many TRBV7-9 TGTGCCAGCAGCTTAGTTTTGCGGGGGGCGAATGAGCAGTTCTTC CASSLVLRGANEQFF
TRBJ2-7 NA NA TRBV12-3/TRBV12-4 TGTGCCAGCAGTGTGGACTTAGGAGGAAGAGAGCAGTACTTC CASSVDLGGREQYF
TRBJ2-7 TRBD1 many TRBV20-1 TGCAGTGCCCGGGACAGGATGACCTACGAGCAGTACTTC CSARDRMTYEQYF
TRBJ2-3 TRBD2 few TRBV5-4 TGTGCCAGCAGTTGGCGGGGGGCCAGCTTAGATACGCAGTATTTT CASSWRGASLDTQYF
TRBJ1-5 NA many TRBV7-9 TGTGCCAGCGCCGACAGATATCAGCCCCAGCATTTT CASADRYQPQHF
TRBJ2-2 TRBD1 few TRBV5-1 TGCGCCAGCAGGTACGCCGGGACAGTTAACACCGGGGAGCTGTTTTTT CASRYAGTVNTGELFF
TRBJ1-2 TRBD1 NA TRBV6-1 TGTGCCAGCAGGCCCGGGACAGGCTATGGCTACACCTTC CASRPGTGYGYTF
TRBJ2-1 NA few TRBV3-1 TGTGCCAGCAGCCAAGATCGGCGGGGTATCTACAATGAGCAGTTCTTC CASSQDRRGIYNEQFF
TRBJ2-7 NA NA TRBV5-1 TGCGCCAGCAGCTTGGTAGGAGGGGCGACTTTCTACGAGCAGTACTTC CASSLVGGATFYEQYF
TRBJ1-1 NA few TRBV7-9 TGTGCCTGCTTATTATGGGCTGAGATGGACACTGAAGCTTTCTTT CACLLWAEMDTEAFF
TRBJ2-3 TRBD2 few TRBV12-3/TRBV12-4 TGTGCCAGCAGCCCTCCCGGGGGGGCTCGCACAGATACGCAGTATTTT CASSPPGGARTDTQYF
TRBJ1-2 NA few TRBV5-4 TGTGCCAGCAGCACGGAAGGGATCGTCTATGGCTACACCTTC CASSTEGIVYGYTF
TRBJ2-7 NA few TRBV4-3 TGCGCCAGCAGCCAAGGTAGGACCGGACCCTACGAGCAGTACTTC CASSQGRTGPYEQYF
TRBJ2-3 NA NA TRBV10-3 TGTGCCATCAGTGAGGCTCGACCAGATACGCAGTATTTT CAISEARPDTQYF
TRBJ2-3 TRBD1 NA TRBV7-3 TGTGCCAGCAGCTTAAGGTTCGGACAGGGAAGTAACACAGATACGCAGTATTTT CASSLRFGQGSNTDTQYF
TRBJ2-7 TRBD1 NA TRBV6-5 TGTGCCAGCAGTTATGCGCAGGGGGTCGGAGAGCAGTACTTC CASSYAQGVGEQYF
TRBJ1-5 NA NA TRBV15 TGTGCCACCACCACGGGGATTAATCATCCCCAGCATTTT CATTTGINHPQHF
TRBJ1-5 TRBD1 few TRBV9 TGTGCCAGCAGCGCGCAGGGGGTAGGTGAGCCCCAGCATTTT CASSAQGVGEPQHF
TRBJ2-7 NA NA TRBV4-3 TGCGCCAGCAGCCAAGAATATATGTCTCTTTACGAGCAGTACTTC CASSQEYMSLYEQYF
TRBJ1-4 NA few TRBV6-5 TGTGCCAGCAGTTACTCGACGGGGGGCGTGAGGGAAAAACTGTTTTTT CASSYSTGGVREKLFF
TRBJ2-1 TRBD2 few TRBV4-2 TGTGCCAGCAGCGGGGTAGCGGGGGATGAGCAGTTCTTC CASSGVAGDEQFF
TRBJ1-1 NA many TRBV20-1 TGCAGTGCGCGAATGGGGCACAGGGACACTGAAGCTTTCTTT CSARMGHRDTEAFF
TRBJ2-7 NA few TRBV30 TGTGCCTCGAACAGGGACTCCTACGAGCAGTACTTC CASNRDSYEQYF
TRBJ2-7 NA few TRBV6-2/TRBV6-3 TGTGCCAGCAGTTACGGGGTTGTCACCTACGAGCAGTACTTC CASSYGVVTYEQYF
TRBJ2-2 TRBD1 few TRBV4-1 TGCGCCAGCAGCCAACCAGTGGGGTACCGGGACAGGGACAACACCGGGGAGCTGTTTTTT CASSQPVGYRDRDNTGELFF